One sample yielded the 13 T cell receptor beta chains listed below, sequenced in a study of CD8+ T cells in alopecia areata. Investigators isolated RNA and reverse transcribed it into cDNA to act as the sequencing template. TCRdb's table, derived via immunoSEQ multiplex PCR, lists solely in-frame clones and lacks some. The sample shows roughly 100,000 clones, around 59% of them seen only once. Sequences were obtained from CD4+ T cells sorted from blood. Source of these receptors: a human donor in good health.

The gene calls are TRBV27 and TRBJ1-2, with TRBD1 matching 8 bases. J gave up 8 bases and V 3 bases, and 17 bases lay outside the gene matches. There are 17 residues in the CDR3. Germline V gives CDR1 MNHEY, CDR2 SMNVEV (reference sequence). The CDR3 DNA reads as TGTGCCAGCAGTTTCGGAATTGGGACAGGATCCTTGGGAGGCTACACCTTC. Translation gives CASSFGIGTGSLGGYTF.

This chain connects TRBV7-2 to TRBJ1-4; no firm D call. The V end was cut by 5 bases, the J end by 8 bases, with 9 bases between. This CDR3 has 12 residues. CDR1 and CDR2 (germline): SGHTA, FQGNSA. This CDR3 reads CASSRIGEKLFF. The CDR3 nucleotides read TGTGCCAGCAGCCGTATCGGCGAAAAACTGTTTTTT.

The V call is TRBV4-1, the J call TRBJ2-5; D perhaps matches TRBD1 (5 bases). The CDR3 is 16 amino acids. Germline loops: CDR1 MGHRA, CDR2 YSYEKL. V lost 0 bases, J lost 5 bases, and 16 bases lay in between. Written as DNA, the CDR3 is TGCGCCAGCAGCCAAGATTGGGGCCTCCCCGGTGAGACCCAGTACTTC. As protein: CASSQDWGLPGETQYF.

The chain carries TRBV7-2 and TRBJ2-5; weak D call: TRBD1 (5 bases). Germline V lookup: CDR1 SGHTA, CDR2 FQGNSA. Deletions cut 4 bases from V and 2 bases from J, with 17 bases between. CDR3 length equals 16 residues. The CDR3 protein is CASSSQGPRVQETQYF. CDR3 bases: TGTGCCAGCAGCTCCCAGGGTCCCCGGGTTCAAGAGACCCAGTACTTC.

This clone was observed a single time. Here the CDR3 reads CASLGVGETQYF. CDR3 DNA: TGTGCCAGCCTGGGGGTTGGCGAGACCCAGTACTTC. J is TRBJ2-5 and V is TRBV2; D may match TRBD1 or TRBD2 (5 bases each). There are 12 residues in the CDR3. V shed 8 bases and J shed 5 bases, with 12 bases lying between them. Germline V gene data show CDR1 as SNHLY and CDR2 as FYNNEI.

The CDR3 DNA follows: TGCGCCAGCAGCTTCAACAGGAACACCGGGGAGCTGTTTTTT. This encodes CASSFNRNTGELFF. The V and J genes are TRBV5-1 and TRBJ2-2; no firm D call. CDR3 length equals 14 residues. V lost 2 bases and J 1 base, leaving 6 bases between the germline ends. Germline CDR1 SGHRS, CDR2 YFSETQ.

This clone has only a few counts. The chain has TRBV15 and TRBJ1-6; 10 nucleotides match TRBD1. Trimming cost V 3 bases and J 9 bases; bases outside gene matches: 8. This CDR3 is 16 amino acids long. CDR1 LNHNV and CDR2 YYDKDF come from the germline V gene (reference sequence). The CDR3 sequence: CATSRENRDRGSPLHF. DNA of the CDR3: TGTGCCACCAGCAGGGAGAACCGGGACAGGGGTTCACCCCTCCACTTT. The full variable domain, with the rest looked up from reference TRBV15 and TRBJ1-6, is DAMVIQNPRYQVTQFGKPVTLSCSQTLNHNVMYWYQQKSSQAPKLLFHYYDKDFNNEADTPDNFQSRRPNTSFCFLDIRSPGLGDTAMYLCATSRENRDRGSPLHFGNGTRLTVT.

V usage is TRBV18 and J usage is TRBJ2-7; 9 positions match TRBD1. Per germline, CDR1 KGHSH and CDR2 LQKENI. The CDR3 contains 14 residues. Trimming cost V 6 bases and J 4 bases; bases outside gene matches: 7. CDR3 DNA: TGTGCCAGCTCTCCTGGACAGGGGCCGTACGAGCAGTACTTC. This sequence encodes CASSPGQGPYEQYF. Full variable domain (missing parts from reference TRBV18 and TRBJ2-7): NAGVMQNPRHLVRRRGQEARLRCSPMKGHSHVYWYRQLPEEGLKFMVYLQKENIIDESGMPKERFSAEFPKEGPSILRIQQVVRGDSAAYFCASSPGQGPYEQYFGPGTRLTVT.

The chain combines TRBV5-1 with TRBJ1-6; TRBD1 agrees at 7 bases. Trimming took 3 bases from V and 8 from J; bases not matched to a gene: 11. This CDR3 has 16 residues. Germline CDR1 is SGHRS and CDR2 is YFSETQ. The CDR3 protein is CASSYQLAGGDSPLHF. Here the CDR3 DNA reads TGCGCCAGCAGCTATCAATTGGCAGGGGGTGATTCACCCCTCCACTTT.

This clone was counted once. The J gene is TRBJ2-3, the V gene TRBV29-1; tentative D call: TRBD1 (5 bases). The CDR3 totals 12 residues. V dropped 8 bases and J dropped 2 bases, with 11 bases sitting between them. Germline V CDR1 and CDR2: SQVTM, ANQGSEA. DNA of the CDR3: TGCAGCTACCTCAGGGACACAGATACGCAGTATTTT. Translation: CSYLRDTDTQYF.

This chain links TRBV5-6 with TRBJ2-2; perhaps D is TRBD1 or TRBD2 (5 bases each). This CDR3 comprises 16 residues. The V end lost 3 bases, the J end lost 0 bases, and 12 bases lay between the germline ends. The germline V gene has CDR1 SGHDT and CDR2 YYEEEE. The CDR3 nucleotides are TGTGCCAGCAGCTGGGGGACGGGTCCGAACACCGGGGAGCTGTTTTTT. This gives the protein CASSWGTGPNTGELFF. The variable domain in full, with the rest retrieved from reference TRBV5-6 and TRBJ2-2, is DAGVTQSPTHLIKTRGQQVTLRCSPKSGHDTVSWYQQALGQGPQFIFQYYEEEERQRGNFPDRFSGHQFPNYSSELNVNALLLGDSALYLCASSWGTGPNTGELFFGEGSRLTVL.

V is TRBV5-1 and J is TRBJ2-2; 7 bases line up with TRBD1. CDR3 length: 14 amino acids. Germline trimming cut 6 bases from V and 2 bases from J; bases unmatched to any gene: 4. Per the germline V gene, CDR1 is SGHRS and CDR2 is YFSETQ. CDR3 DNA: TGCGCCAGCACCAGACAGGGAAACACCGGGGAGCTGTTTTTT. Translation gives CASTRQGNTGELFF.

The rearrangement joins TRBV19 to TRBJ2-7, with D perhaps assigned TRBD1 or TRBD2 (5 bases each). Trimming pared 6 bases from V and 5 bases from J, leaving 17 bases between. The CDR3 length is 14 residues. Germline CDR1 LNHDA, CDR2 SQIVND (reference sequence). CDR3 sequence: CASSLPQGVHEQYF. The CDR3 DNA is TGTGCCAGTAGCCTCCCCCAGGGAGTCCACGAGCAGTACTTC.